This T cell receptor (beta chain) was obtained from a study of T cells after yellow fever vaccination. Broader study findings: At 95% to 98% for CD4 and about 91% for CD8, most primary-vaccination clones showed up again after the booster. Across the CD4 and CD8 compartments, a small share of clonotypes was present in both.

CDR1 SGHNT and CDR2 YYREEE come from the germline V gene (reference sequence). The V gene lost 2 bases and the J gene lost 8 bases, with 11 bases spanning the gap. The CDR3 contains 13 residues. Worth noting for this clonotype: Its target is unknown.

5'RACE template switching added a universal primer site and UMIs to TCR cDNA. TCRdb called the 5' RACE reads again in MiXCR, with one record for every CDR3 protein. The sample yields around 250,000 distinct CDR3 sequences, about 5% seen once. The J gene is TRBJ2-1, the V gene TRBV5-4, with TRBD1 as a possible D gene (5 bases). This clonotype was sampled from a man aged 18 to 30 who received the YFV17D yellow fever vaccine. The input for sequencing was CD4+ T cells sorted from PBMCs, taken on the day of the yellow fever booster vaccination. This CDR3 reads CASSLIRADEQFF. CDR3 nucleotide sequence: TGTGCCAGCAGCTTAATCAGGGCGGATGAGCAGTTCTTC.